A single TCR beta chain is shown here with its context. The sample belongs to a study of shared T cell receptors in the human thymus. This CDR3 has 15 residues. Germline V gene data show CDR1 as MNHEY and CDR2 as SMNVEV (reference sequence). Trimming cost V 6 bases and J 0 bases, with 15 bases left between them. Sequencing used immunoSEQ multiplex PCR; TCRdb keeps in-frame clones, though not all of them. The sample shows hundreds of thousands of clones, about 90% of them seen only once. These data also formed part of another study, on human thymus T cells. That source notes: All donors were healthy Finnish infants who were undergoing corrective surgery to treat congenital heart defects. Related reports documented highly overlapping thymic repertoires among unrelated individuals.

Sequencing was carried out using thymocytes. The sequence came from a boy under two years old with a congenital heart defect. J is TRBJ2-7 and V is TRBV27; D is perhaps TRBD1 (5 bases). The CDR3 coding sequence is TGTGCCAGCAGCCGACAGCCCCTAAGCTCCTACGAGCAGTACTTC. Encoded protein: CASSRQPLSSYEQYF.